A single sample is the source of the 5 T cell receptor beta chains below, sequenced in a study of Ad26.COV2.S vaccination and SARS-CoV-2 variants (dated by TCRdb to 2020 to 2023). Library preparation employed the immunoSEQ multiplex PCR assay. Sourced from immuneACCESS, this table was stored by TCRdb with only in-frame sequences that have V and J called. A share of the clones is absent; for the studies checked, an unresolved V gene accounts for under half, and the remainder has no known explanation. The sample contains 350,000 to 400,000 clones, 70% to 90% of them found a single time. The ten largest clones represent under 4% of the sample. This sample's treatment or condition label indicates: around 19 received Ad26.COV2.S at low or high dose, single or two shots; roughly five received placebo; per-sample allocation not given. Repertoires of vaccine and placebo recipients were sequenced from samples collected on day 63 after the first injection.

Sequences were derived from peripheral blood, sampled in a trial of Ad26.COV2.S vaccine versus placebo. The receptors here all came from a person aged 18-60 years who received the Ad26.COV2.S COVID-19 vaccine or a placebo.

The V and J genes are TRBV7-2 and TRBJ2-7; 7 nucleotides line up with TRBD1. Unmatched junction bases numbered 4, after V lost 1 base and J lost 1 base. This CDR3 is built from 15 residues. Per the germline V gene, CDR1 is SGHTA and CDR2 is FQGNSA. The CDR3 reads CASSLVAGGSYEQYF. The CDR3 DNA sequence: TGTGCCAGCAGCTTAGTCGCAGGGGGTTCCTACGAGCAGTACTTC.

The V call is TRBV7-9, the J call TRBJ2-2; 8 bases align to TRBD1. Germline CDR1 SEHNR, CDR2 FQNEAQ (reference sequence). This CDR3 is 13 amino acids long. After removal of 6 bases from V and 8 bases from J, the junction contained 5 bases not matched to a gene. CDR3 loop: CASRPTGAGELFF. The CDR3 coding sequence is TGTGCCAGCAGACCGACAGGGGCTGGGGAGCTGTTTTTT.

The J gene is TRBJ2-3, the V gene TRBV19, with 11 bases aligning to TRBD2. The CDR3 covers 15 residues. The ends lost 5 bases at V and 1 base at J; junction bases unmatched: 2. Germline V CDR1 and CDR2: LNHDA, SQIVND (reference sequence). The CDR3 DNA is TGTGCCAGTAGTGCGGGACTAGCGGGCACAGATACGCAGTATTTT. Residues: CASSAGLAGTDTQYF.

The chain combines TRBV5-1 with TRBJ1-1; 7 bases match TRBD1. With 3 bases clipped from V and 0 bases from J, the junction kept 14 bases outside the gene matches. This CDR3 is 18 amino acids long. Germline CDR1 is SGHRS and CDR2 is YFSETQ. The CDR3 is CASSSTGTDSFMNTEAFF. CDR3 DNA: TGCGCCAGCAGCTCTACCGGGACAGACTCCTTCATGAACACTGAAGCTTTCTTT.

The chain carries TRBV10-3 and TRBJ2-3; D is ambiguous. This CDR3 contains 12 residues. The V and J ends lost 3 bases and 4 bases respectively, with 5 bases between them. Per the germline V gene, CDR1 is ENHRY and CDR2 is SYGVKD. The CDR3 DNA reads TGTGCCATCAGTGAACAAGCAGATACGCAGTATTTT. Its translation is CAISEQADTQYF.